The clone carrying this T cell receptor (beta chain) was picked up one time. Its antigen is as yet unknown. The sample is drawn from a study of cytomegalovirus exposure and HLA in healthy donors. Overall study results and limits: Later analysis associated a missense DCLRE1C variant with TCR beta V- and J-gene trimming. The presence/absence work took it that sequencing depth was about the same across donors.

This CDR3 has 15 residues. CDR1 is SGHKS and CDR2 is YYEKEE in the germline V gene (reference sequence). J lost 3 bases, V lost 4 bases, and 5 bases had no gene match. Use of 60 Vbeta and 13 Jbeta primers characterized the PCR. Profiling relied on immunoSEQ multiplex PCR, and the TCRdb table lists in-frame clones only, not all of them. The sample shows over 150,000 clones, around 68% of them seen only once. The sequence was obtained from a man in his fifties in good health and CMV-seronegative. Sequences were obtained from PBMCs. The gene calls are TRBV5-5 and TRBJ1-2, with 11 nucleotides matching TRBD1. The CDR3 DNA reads TGTGCCAGCAGCCTTCGGACAGGGGGCGACTATGGCTACACCTTC. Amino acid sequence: CASSLRTGGDYGYTF.